The clone carrying this T cell receptor beta chain was detected only a few times. Its antigen is unidentified. Germline V gene lookup returns CDR1 MNHEY and CDR2 SVGAGI. The CDR3 totals 16 residues. V lost 0 bases and J 0 bases, leaving 8 bases between the germline ends. PCR amplification relied on 60 Vbeta primers (plus 13 Jbeta primers). TCRdb's table, derived via immunoSEQ multiplex PCR, lists solely in-frame clones and lacks some. Here the sample spans 49,000 or so clones, 65% to 85% being singletons. The data were obtained in a study of cytomegalovirus exposure and HLA in healthy donors. On the study more broadly: When over 300 donors were genotyped, roughly 82% of them were found to fall in the Caucasian-associated ancestry cluster.

Study results and caveats: Many donors shared some public TCRs, even though most TCR sequences were rare.

This TCR was recovered from a boy aged 5-17 years in good health and CMV-seropositive. The sample consisted of PBMCs. J is TRBJ2-2 and V is TRBV6-5; D is ambiguous. Here the CDR3 reads CASSYSIESNTGELFF. The DNA of the CDR3 is TGTGCCAGCAGTTACTCGATTGAGTCGAACACCGGGGAGCTGTTTTTT.